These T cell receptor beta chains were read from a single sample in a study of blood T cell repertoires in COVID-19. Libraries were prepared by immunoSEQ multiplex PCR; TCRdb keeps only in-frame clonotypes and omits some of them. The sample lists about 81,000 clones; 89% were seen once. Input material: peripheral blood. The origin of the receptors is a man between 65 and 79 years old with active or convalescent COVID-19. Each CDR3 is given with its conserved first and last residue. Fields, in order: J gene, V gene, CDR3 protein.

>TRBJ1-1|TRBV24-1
CATSKTGMNTEAFF
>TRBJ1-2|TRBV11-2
CASSLGGQAYGYTF
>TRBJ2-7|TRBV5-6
CASSSGTPSIYEQYF
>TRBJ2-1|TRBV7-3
CASSTGQGAFDEQFF
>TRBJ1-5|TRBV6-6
CASMSGQGGYQPQHF
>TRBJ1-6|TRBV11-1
CASSRTGNNSPLHF
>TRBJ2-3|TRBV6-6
CASRREGAADTQYF
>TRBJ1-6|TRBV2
CASSAGQGENSPLHF
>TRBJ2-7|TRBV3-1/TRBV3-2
CASSQRNSYEQYF
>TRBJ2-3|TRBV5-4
CASSIGLAAFTDTQYF
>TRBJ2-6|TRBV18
CASSDKIAGANVLTF
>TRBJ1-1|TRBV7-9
CASSYQRPGNTEAFF
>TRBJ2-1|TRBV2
CASTLSGDSYNEQFF
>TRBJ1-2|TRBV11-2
CASSSGGSFGYTF
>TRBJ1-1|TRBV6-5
CASSYGTGNTEAFF
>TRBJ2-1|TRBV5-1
CASSSPARGGYNEQFF
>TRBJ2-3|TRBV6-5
CASSYLAGTDTQYF
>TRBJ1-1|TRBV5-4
CASSFIMNTEAFF
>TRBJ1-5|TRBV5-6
CASSRGTGGDQPQHF
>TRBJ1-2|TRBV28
CADQGPGGGYTF
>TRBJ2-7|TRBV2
CVTAREAVSYEQYF
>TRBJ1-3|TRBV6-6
CASSYVQTSGNTIYF
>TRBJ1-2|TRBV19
CASSILGFYGYTF
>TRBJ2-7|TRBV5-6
CASSLGRRSPTYEQYF
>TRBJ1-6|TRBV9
CASSVVSGSPLHF
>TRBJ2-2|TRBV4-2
CASSPERNTGELFF
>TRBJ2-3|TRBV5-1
CASSPRSGSTDTQYF
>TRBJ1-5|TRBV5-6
CASSEHSGGTGAFNQPQHF
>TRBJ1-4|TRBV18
CASSPPSQGNEKLFF
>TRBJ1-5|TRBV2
CASSATGVNQPQHF
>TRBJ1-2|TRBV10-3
CAIRDSNYGYTF
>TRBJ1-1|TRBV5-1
CASSFAAPGTEAFF
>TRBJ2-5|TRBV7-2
CASSPTLETQYF
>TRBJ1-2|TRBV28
CASSLPGTGNYGYTF
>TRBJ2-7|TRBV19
CASRPGQGSYEQYF